This TCR beta chain originates from a study of radiation and T cells in renal cell carcinoma. Study information: Nephrectomy followed 15 Gy stereotactic body radiation by 4 weeks. Broader study findings: Without pretreatment biopsies, baseline tumor clonotype presence was undetermined.

Of note for this clone: Antigen specificity is unknown.

Noted time point: blood 2 weeks post-SBRT. Specified treatment: 15 Gy SBRT to primary tumor, nephrectomy 4 weeks later. After SBRT, blood was collected at 2 and 4 weeks, plus baseline. With 5 bases clipped from V and 5 bases from J, the junction kept 11 bases outside the gene matches. The CDR3 covers 16 residues. Germline CDR1 reads LNHDA; CDR2 reads SQIVND (reference sequence). Sequencing was performed with immunoSEQ multiplex PCR; in TCRdb, only in-frame clones are kept and a portion is missing. The data show roughly 130,000 clones, roughly 91% seen once. The specimen was blood, collected from a patient whose treatment included radiotherapy and nephrectomy. The TCR was taken from a woman aged 70 to 79 with renal cell carcinoma. The chain joins TRBV19 to TRBJ2-3, with 9 bases that match TRBD2. CDR3 DNA: TGTGCCAGTAGTCCGCGAGGAAGCGGGGGGATAGATACGCAGTATTTT. Amino acid sequence: CASSPRGSGGIDTQYF.